The clone carrying this TCR beta chain appeared a few times. The antigen is unknown. The data stem from a study of T cells after yellow fever vaccination. The CDR3 has 14 amino acids. The ends were cut back, 4 bases at V and 11 bases at J, with 15 bases in the middle. TCR cDNA, made by 5'RACE template switching, carried an added universal primer site and UMIs. TCRdb fed the 5' RACE reads into MiXCR, producing one record per CDR3 protein. The sample yields some 120,000 distinct CDR3 sequences, roughly 15% seen once. General study points: Contaminating bulk clonotypes could be abundant in FACS-sorted repertoires.

The chain recombines TRBV12-3 or TRBV12-4 with TRBJ1-6; D might be TRBD1 (5 bases). The source of this sequence is a man between 18 and 35 years old who received the YFV17D yellow fever vaccine. The sequences come from CD8+ T cells sorted from PBMCs, collected 5 days after the yellow fever booster vaccination. The CDR3 DNA sequence: TGTGCCAGCAGTTCACTCCTCAGGGTTGCACCCCTCCACTTT. Translating gives CASSSLLRVAPLHF.